This T cell receptor (beta chain) was retrieved from a study of blood T cell repertoires in COVID-19. About the research overall: Specimens from acute and convalescent COVID-19 originated in the United States, Italy and Spain. From T cells, B-cell-depleted T cells, or PBMCs came the material, which was cDNA or gDNA.

Per the study methods: Reference gene primer amplification in the assay estimated nucleated cell counts. The assay was immunoSEQ multiplex PCR, and TCRdb's table has in-frame clones only and misses some. The V and J calls and the clone size are those of that table, but D and trimming were determined from the DNA. The sample consists of 50,000 or so clones, approximately 90% of them appearing once. V lost 4 bases and J 4 bases, leaving 16 bases between the germline ends. The CDR3 consists of 16 residues. Germline CDR1 is MDHEN and CDR2 is SYDVKM. This clone appeared a single time. This receptor was identified in a man older than 75 with acute or convalescent COVID-19. The sequenced sample was peripheral blood. This sequence joins TRBV28 and TRBJ1-4, with D perhaps matching TRBD1 (6 bases). The CDR3 nucleotides are TGTGCCAGCAGTTCACCACAGGGTCGTGATAATGAAAAACTGTTTTTT. This sequence encodes CASSSPQGRDNEKLFF.